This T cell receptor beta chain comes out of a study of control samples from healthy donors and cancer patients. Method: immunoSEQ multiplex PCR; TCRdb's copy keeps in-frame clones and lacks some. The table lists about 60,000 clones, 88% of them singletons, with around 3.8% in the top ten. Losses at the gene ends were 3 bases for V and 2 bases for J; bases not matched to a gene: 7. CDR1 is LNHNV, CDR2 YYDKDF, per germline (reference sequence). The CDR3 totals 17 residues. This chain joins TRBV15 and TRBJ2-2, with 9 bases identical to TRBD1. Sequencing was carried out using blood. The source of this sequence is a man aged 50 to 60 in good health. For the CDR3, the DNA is TGTGCCACCAGCAGCCGGGACAGGGAAGAAAACACCGGGGAGCTGTTTTTT. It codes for CATSSRDREENTGELFF.